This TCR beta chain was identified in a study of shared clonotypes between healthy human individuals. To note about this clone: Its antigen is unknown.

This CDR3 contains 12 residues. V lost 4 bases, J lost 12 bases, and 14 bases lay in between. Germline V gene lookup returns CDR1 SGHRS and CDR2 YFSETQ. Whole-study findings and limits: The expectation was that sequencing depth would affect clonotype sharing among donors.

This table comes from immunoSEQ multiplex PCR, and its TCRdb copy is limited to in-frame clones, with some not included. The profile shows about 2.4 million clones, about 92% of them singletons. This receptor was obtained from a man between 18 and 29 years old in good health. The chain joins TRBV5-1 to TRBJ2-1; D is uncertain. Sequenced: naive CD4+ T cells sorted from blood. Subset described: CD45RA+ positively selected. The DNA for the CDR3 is TGCGCCAGCAGCCCCTATGGACCGGGGCAGTTCTTC. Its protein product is CASSPYGPGQFF.